This is a list of T cell receptor beta chains from one sample in a study of OX40 agonist ivuxolimab in advanced cancers. Repertoires were generated with immunoSEQ multiplex PCR, while TCRdb's copy carries only in-frame clones and drops some. The sample holds about 49,000 clones, roughly 94% seen once. Specimen: CD4+ or CD8+ T cells sorted from blood, collected in a trial of the OX40 agonist ivuxolimab. These receptors originate from an adult with an advanced solid tumor such as melanoma, head and neck, liver or kidney cancer. Both conserved end residues are part of each CDR3. A D gene is named only where the DNA matches it firmly. Size is omitted from some rows. Given values are once, few, many or a class for expanded clones.

CDR3	DNA	J	size	V	length	D
CASYEWDPGYEQYF	TGTGCCAGCTATGAGTGGGATCCAGGCTACGAGCAGTACTTC	TRBJ2-7	-	TRBV21-1	14	-
CASSEETSISYNEQFF	TGTGCCAGCAGTGAGGAGACTAGCATCTCCTACAATGAGCAGTTCTTC	TRBJ2-1	-	TRBV6-1	16	TRBD2
CASSQDGGSYEQYF	TGCGCCAGCAGCCAAGATGGCGGTTCCTACGAGCAGTACTTC	TRBJ2-7	-	TRBV4-3	14	-
CARRMGGGPSDTQYF	TGTGCCAGGAGGATGGGGGGAGGGCCGTCAGATACGCAGTATTTT	TRBJ2-3	-	TRBV2	15	TRBD2
CASSLSGMGAWNTIYF	TGTGCCAGCAGTTTATCGGGGATGGGGGCTTGGAACACCATATATTTT	TRBJ1-3	-	TRBV28	16	-
CASSWGLAGGFNRRTQYF	TGTGCCAGTAGTTGGGGACTAGCGGGAGGGTTTAACAGAAGGACGCAGTATTTT	TRBJ2-3	once	TRBV19	18	TRBD2
CASSGRDRVGGNTIYF	TGCGCCAGCAGCGGCCGGGACAGGGTGGGTGGAAACACCATATATTTT	TRBJ1-3	-	TRBV5-1	16	TRBD1
CASSSAQGEVTKQYF	TGTGCCAGCAGCTCCGCGCAGGGGGAAGTTACGAAACAGTACTTC	TRBJ2-7	-	TRBV13	15	TRBD1
CASSLLTSGRSFSYEQFF	TGTGCCAGCAGCCTGTTGACTAGCGGGAGATCATTCTCATATGAGCAGTTCTTC	TRBJ2-1	-	TRBV7-6	18	TRBD2
CASSPGSEQYF	TGTGCCAGCAGCCCTGGCTCTGAGCAGTACTTC	TRBJ2-7	-	TRBV7-6	11	-
CASSPQEGQGPYNEQFF	TGTGCCAGCAGCCCCCAGGAGGGACAGGGGCCTTACAATGAGCAGTTCTTC	TRBJ2-1	-	TRBV7-2	17	TRBD1
CASSLRFGNEQFF	TGTGCCAGCAGTTTACGATTCGGGAATGAGCAGTTCTTC	TRBJ2-1	-	TRBV27	13	-
CATSRDPDGNYGYTF	TGTGCCACCAGCAGAGATCCCGACGGAAACTATGGCTACACCTTC	TRBJ1-2	-	TRBV15	15	-
CASTAVADTGELFF	TGTGCCAGCACTGCTGTAGCGGACACCGGGGAGCTGTTTTTT	TRBJ2-2	-	TRBV2	14	-
CASSNFGPGSDTQYF	TGTGCCAGCAGCAATTTCGGCCCAGGCTCAGATACGCAGTATTTT	TRBJ2-3	-	TRBV27	15	-
CASSQPMNTEAFF	TGCGCCAGCAGCCAACCAATGAACACTGAAGCTTTCTTT	TRBJ1-1	-	TRBV5-1	13	-
CASSLRSSYNEQFF	TGTGCCAGCAGTTTAAGGAGCTCCTACAATGAGCAGTTCTTC	TRBJ2-1	-	TRBV27	14	-
CASSGWTSGTFSTDTQYF	TGTGCCAGCAGCGGATGGACTAGCGGGACTTTTAGCACAGATACGCAGTATTTT	TRBJ2-3	-	TRBV5-4	18	TRBD2
CASSLGGEQYF	TGCGCCAGCAGCTTGGGAGGAGAGCAGTACTTC	TRBJ2-7	-	TRBV5-1	11	-
CASSVGLGLVVEQFF	TGTGCCAGCAGCGTAGGATTGGGACTAGTAGTTGAGCAGTTCTTC	TRBJ2-1	-	TRBV9	15	TRBD2
CASRPAPSSYEQYF	TGTGCCAGCAGACCCGCCCCGAGCTCCTACGAGCAGTACTTC	TRBJ2-7	-	TRBV7-9	14	-
CASSALDEQYF	TGTGCCAGCAGTGCCCTCGACGAGCAGTACTTC	TRBJ2-7	few	TRBV2	11	-
CASSLVWDLVSYEQYF	TGTGCCAGCAGCTTGGTTTGGGACCTTGTCTCCTACGAGCAGTACTTC	TRBJ2-7	once	TRBV5-5	16	-
CASSVGPSSRDRGDGYTF	TGTGCCAGCAGCGTAGGACCTTCCTCCCGGGACAGGGGGGATGGCTACACCTTC	TRBJ1-2	-	TRBV9	18	TRBD1
CASSLAGAVGAYEQYF	TGTGCCAGCAGCTTGGCAGGAGCGGTTGGGGCCTACGAGCAGTACTTC	TRBJ2-7	-	TRBV5-6	16	-
CASSPDSTDTQYF	TGTGCCAGCAGCCCGGACAGCACAGATACGCAGTATTTT	TRBJ2-3	-	TRBV9	13	-
CASSIPLIGGAKEQYF	TGTGCCAGCAGCATACCACTTATAGGGGGAGCCAAAGAGCAGTACTTC	TRBJ2-7	-	TRBV28	16	-
CASSPGQGPYEQYF	TGTGCCAGCAGCCCGGGACAGGGGCCGTACGAGCAGTACTTC	TRBJ2-7	once	TRBV7-6	14	TRBD1
CASSALTGEGNQPQHF	TGTGCCAGCAGCGCATTGACAGGGGAGGGGAATCAGCCCCAGCATTTT	TRBJ1-5	-	TRBV5-8	16	TRBD1
CASRTGTQVNYEQYF	TGTGCCAGCAGAACCGGGACGCAGGTTAACTACGAGCAGTACTTC	TRBJ2-7	-	TRBV2	15	-
CASSQGYLANYGYTF	TGCGCCAGCAGCCAAGGTTACCTGGCTAACTATGGCTACACCTTC	TRBJ1-2	-	TRBV4-1	15	-
CASSQYRTDYGYTF	TGTGCCAGCAGCCAATACCGGACAGACTATGGCTACACCTTC	TRBJ1-2	once	TRBV14	14	-
CASSIRRGMNEQFF	TGTGCCAGTAGTATTCGCAGGGGGATGAATGAGCAGTTCTTC	TRBJ2-1	-	TRBV19	14	TRBD1
CASSWTSGGSTDTQYF	TGTGCCAGCAGCTGGACTAGCGGGGGAAGCACAGATACGCAGTATTTT	TRBJ2-3	-	TRBV5-6	16	TRBD2
CAWLLNRDPIMVTGELFF	TGTGCCTGGCTCCTGAACCGGGACCCCATTATGGTTACCGGGGAGCTGTTTTTT	TRBJ2-2	once	TRBV30	18	-
CASSVGSTDTQYF	TGTGCCAGCAGCGTAGGCAGCACAGATACGCAGTATTTT	TRBJ2-3	-	TRBV9	13	-
CASKGDSFYYTF	TGTGCCAGTAAAGGGGACAGCTTTTACTACACCTTC	TRBJ1-2	-	TRBV19	12	TRBD1
CASSVRSATEAFF	TGTGCCAGCAGCGTCAGATCAGCGACCGAAGCTTTCTTT	TRBJ1-1	-	TRBV9	13	-
CASSELYRREMTQYF	TGTGCCAGCAGTGAACTGTACAGGAGGGAGATGACGCAGTATTTT	TRBJ2-3	-	TRBV2	15	-
CASSDSFSTFSYNEQFF	TGTGCCAGCAGTGACTCGTTTAGCACATTCTCCTACAATGAGCAGTTCTTC	TRBJ2-1	-	TRBV6-4	17	-
CASSIGDSNQPQHF	TGTGCCAGCAGCATAGGGGATAGCAATCAGCCCCAGCATTTT	TRBJ1-5	once	TRBV5-8	14	-
CASSPVGVHEQYF	TGTGCCAGCAGTCCCGTCGGGGTCCACGAGCAGTACTTC	TRBJ2-7	-	TRBV6-5	13	-
CASSAGQFTGELFF	TGTGCCAGCAGCGCCGGACAGTTCACCGGGGAGCTGTTTTTT	TRBJ2-2	-	TRBV9	14	-
CASSTGLRSGELFF	TGTGCCAGCAGTACCGGACTCAGGTCCGGGGAGCTGTTTTTT	TRBJ2-2	once	TRBV6-5	14	-
CASSVQGIRTDTQYF	TGTGCCAGCAGCGTACAGGGGATCCGAACAGATACGCAGTATTTT	TRBJ2-3	-	TRBV9	15	-
CASSLGSGRTLETQYF	TGTGCCAGCAGTTTGGGCAGCGGGAGAACACTAGAGACCCAGTACTTC	TRBJ2-5	-	TRBV27	16	TRBD2